This entry lists 10 T cell receptor beta chains sequenced from one sample in a study of blood T cell repertoires in COVID-19. Method: immunoSEQ multiplex PCR; TCRdb's copy keeps in-frame clones and lacks some. This table has over 85,000 clones, 70% to 90% appearing once. The sequencing input was peripheral blood. These receptors originate from a man in his fifties or sixties with active COVID-19.

This rearrangement joins TRBV7-9 to TRBJ2-2; no definite D call. Germline V CDR1 and CDR2: SEHNR, FQNEAQ (reference sequence). Trimming removed 3 bases at V and 4 bases at J, with 6 bases between. CDR3 size: 13 residues. The CDR3 sequence is CASSLSSTGELFF. DNA of the CDR3: TGTGCCAGCAGCTTGTCGAGCACCGGGGAGCTGTTTTTT.

The chain uses TRBV6-1 and TRBJ2-5; D remains unclear. The CDR3 sequence is 14 residues long. V lost 3 bases to trimming and J lost 9 bases, with 17 bases between them. Looked up from germline, CDR1 is MNHNS and CDR2 is SASEGT. The CDR3 is CASSESRLLIAQYF. CDR3 in DNA: TGTGCCAGCAGTGAGTCGAGACTGCTTATTGCCCAGTACTTC.

This clone showed up just once. This chain joins TRBV5-6 and TRBJ1-6, with TRBD1 matching over 8 bases. The CDR3 covers 15 residues. Germline CDR1 and CDR2: SGHDT and YYEEEE. V lost 4 bases to trimming and J lost 10 bases; unmatched junction nucleotides: 10. The CDR3 sequence: CASSGLTGVRSPLHF. CDR3 DNA sequence: TGTGCCAGCAGCGGACTGACAGGGGTGAGGTCACCCCTCCACTTT.

The chain carries TRBV5-1 and TRBJ2-7; D remains unclear. The germline gives CDR1 SGHRS, CDR2 YFSETQ. Trimming shortened V by 4 bases and J by 5 bases, and 10 bases separated the two germline ends. The CDR3 is made up of 12 amino acids. Here the CDR3 reads CASSPGYHEQYF. The CDR3 region has the DNA TGCGCCAGCAGCCCGGGTTATCACGAGCAGTACTTC.

The rearrangement joins TRBV2 to TRBJ2-7, with D tentatively TRBD2 (7 bases). Germline CDR1 and CDR2: SNHLY and FYNNEI. The CDR3 is 15 amino acids. Trimming removed 7 bases from V and 3 bases from J, with 19 bases in between. In nucleotides, the CDR3 is TGTGCCAGCACCGCTGACGGGGGGCTAAGCTACGAGCAGTACTTC. Translation: CASTADGGLSYEQYF.

The chain is built from TRBV5-1 and TRBJ2-1; 11 positions agree with TRBD2. This CDR3 spans 18 amino acids. J was trimmed by 5 bases and V by 1 base; bases with no gene match: 11. Germline CDR1 SGHRS, CDR2 YFSETQ. CDR3 coding DNA: TGCGCCAGCAGCTTGAGCACTAGCGGGGGTCCCGTTGACAATGAGCAGTTCTTC. Protein: CASSLSTSGGPVDNEQFF.

V and J are TRBV2 and TRBJ1-2; maybe TRBD1 (5 bases). The V end was cut by 4 bases, the J end by 4 bases, with 10 bases between. Germline V gene data show CDR1 as SNHLY and CDR2 as FYNNEI. The CDR3 consists of 13 residues. CDR3 sequence reads: CASSGQGGYGYTF. The CDR3 bases are TGTGCCAGCAGTGGGCAGGGAGGCTATGGCTACACCTTC.

The chain is built from TRBV14 and TRBJ2-1, with TRBD2 matching 7 bases. The trim removed 6 bases at V and 12 bases at J, leaving 8 bases unmatched. Looked up from germline, CDR1 is SGHDN and CDR2 is FVKESK. There are 12 residues in the CDR3. This chain's CDR3 is CASRLSGAPQFF. The CDR3 coding sequence is TGTGCCAGCAGACTCAGCGGGGCCCCGCAGTTCTTC. Looking up the rest from reference TRBV14 and TRBJ2-1 gives the full variable domain: EAGVTQFPSHSVIEKGQTVTLRCDPISGHDNLYWYRRVMGKEIKFLLHFVKESKQDESGMPNNRFLAERTGGTYSTLKVQPAELEDSGVYFCASRLSGAPQFFGPGTRLTVL.

The chain links TRBV25-1 to TRBJ2-7, with 7 bases lining up with TRBD2. J was trimmed by 4 bases and V by 4 bases; bases with no gene match: 4. This CDR3 region has 13 residues. Germline V lookup: CDR1 MGHDK, CDR2 SYGVNS. DNA for the CDR3: TGTGCCAGCAGTGTTAACGGGGGGTACGAGCAGTACTTC. Encoded protein: CASSVNGGYEQYF.

The V and J genes are TRBV5-8 and TRBJ1-2; 9 nucleotides line up with TRBD1. Germline trimming cut 5 bases from V and 2 bases from J; bases unmatched to any gene: 10. The CDR3 covers 16 residues. Germline assignment: CDR1 SGHTS and CDR2 YDEGEE. This CDR3 is CASRSYPGQGNYGYTF. The CDR3 region has the DNA TGTGCCAGCAGGTCGTATCCGGGACAGGGAAACTATGGCTACACCTTC.